The 31 T cell receptor beta chains given below trace back to one sample, sequenced in a study of monozygotic twins with inflammatory bowel disease. TCRdb re-called the 5' RACE reads, yielding one record per CDR3 amino acid sequence without DNA. The table lists over 150,000 distinct CDR3 sequences. The specimen sequenced was blood. These receptors were obtained from a human donor with ulcerative colitis or Crohn's disease, or a healthy co-twin of an affected twin (not recorded which).

The CDR3 here is CASSLSLQGYTEAFF. The chain is built from TRBV7-2 and TRBJ1-1; as DNA is missing, the TRBD1 call by TCRdb cannot be tested. The length of the CDR3 is 15 residues. Germline CDR1 reads SGHTA; CDR2 reads FQGNSA.

The V and J genes are TRBV10-3 and TRBJ1-1; TCRdb calls TRBD1, which cannot be checked without DNA. Germline CDR1 reads ENHRY; CDR2 reads SYGVKD. This CDR3 is built from 16 residues. CDR3 amino acids: CAISGHIRQGNTEAFF.

The chain links TRBV7-9 to TRBJ1-4. The CDR3 runs to 14 residues. Germline V lookup: CDR1 SEHNR, CDR2 FQNEAQ (reference sequence). CDR3 in amino acids: CASSLGETHEKLFF.

J is TRBJ2-3 and V is TRBV5-4; TCRdb returns TRBD2, unconfirmable since there is no DNA. CDR3 length equals 15 residues. From germline, CDR1 is SGHNT and CDR2 YYREEE (reference sequence). The chain's CDR3 is CASSQAGGDTDTQYF.

The chain employs TRBV11-2 and TRBJ2-3; the D gene TCRdb calls, TRBD2, cannot be checked with no DNA. The length of the CDR3 is 17 residues. Germline lookup yields CDR1 SGHAT and CDR2 FQNNGV. The CDR3: CASSLDGGGVLTDTQYF.

V is TRBV9 and J is TRBJ2-1; with no DNA, the TCRdb D assignment of TRBD2 cannot be verified. The V gene's germline CDR1 is SGDLS and CDR2 YYNGEE. The CDR3 has 16 residues. CDR3 amino acids: CASSIEVEREDNEQFF. Full variable domain (missing parts from reference TRBV9 and TRBJ2-1): DSGVTQTPKHLITATGQRVTLRCSPRSGDLSVYWYQQSLDQGLQFLIQYYNGEERAKGNILERFSAQQFPDLHSELNLSSLELGDSALYFCASSIEVEREDNEQFFGPGTRLTVL.

The J gene is TRBJ2-7, the V gene TRBV27; checking the TCRdb D call of TRBD1 is not possible without DNA. CDR1 and CDR2 (germline): MNHEY, SMNVEV (reference sequence). The length of the CDR3 is 14 residues. The CDR3 spells CASSSGQGAYEQYF.

This chain uses TRBV18 with TRBJ2-7; with no DNA, the TCRdb D assignment of TRBD2 cannot be verified. This CDR3 is built from 14 residues. From germline, CDR1 is KGHSH and CDR2 LQKENI. CDR3 sequence reads: CASSSGLVSYEQYF.

This sequence joins TRBV7-6 and TRBJ2-7; without DNA, the TCRdb call of TRBD1 cannot be checked. This CDR3 contains 14 residues. CDR1 is SGHVS, CDR2 FNYEAQ, per germline. The CDR3 here is CASGSGQGRWEQYF.

The V gene is TRBV5-4, the J gene TRBJ1-1; TCRdb's D call of TRBD1 is untestable without DNA. The V gene's germline CDR1 is SGHNT and CDR2 YYREEE (reference sequence). The CDR3 contains 13 residues. The CDR3 is CASSALERKEAFF.

V and J are TRBV5-1 and TRBJ2-7; with no DNA, the TCRdb D assignment of TRBD1 cannot be verified. The CDR3 totals 14 residues. Looked up from germline, CDR1 is SGHRS and CDR2 is YFSETQ. CDR3 in amino acids: CASSLQESSYEQYF.

This CDR3 is CASSPRTSGGKVAYEQYF. J is TRBJ2-7 and V is TRBV7-6; checking the TCRdb D call of TRBD2 is not possible without DNA. Germline CDR1 and CDR2: SGHVS and FNYEAQ. The CDR3 length is 18 residues.

The chain joins TRBV3-1 to TRBJ1-6. The germline gives CDR1 LGHDT, CDR2 YNNKEL (reference sequence). The length of the CDR3 is 14 residues. CDR3 sequence reads: CASSQGSMEPPLHF.

The genes are TRBV5-6 and TRBJ2-1; TCRdb reports TRBD2, a call that lacks DNA to check it against. The CDR3 sequence is 15 residues long. Germline V gene lookup returns CDR1 SGHDT and CDR2 YYEEEE. The CDR3 reads CASSQTGAGGREQFF.

The chain joins TRBV20-1 to TRBJ1-2; TCRdb names TRBD1, which stays unverified in the absence of DNA. There are 14 residues in the CDR3. Germline V lookup: CDR1 DFQATT, CDR2 SNEGSKA (reference sequence). CDR3 loop: CSARNRALMDGYTF.

The chain uses TRBV6-6 and TRBJ2-7; without DNA, the TCRdb call of TRBD1 cannot be checked. Germline CDR1 is MNHNY and CDR2 is SVGAGI (reference sequence). The CDR3 has 14 residues. CDR3: CASSTLGQDYEQYF.

V is TRBV5-6 and J is TRBJ1-6. From germline, CDR1 is SGHDT and CDR2 YYEEEE. CDR3 length: 14 amino acids. The CDR3 here is CASLETGNNSPLHF.

V gene TRBV29-1 combines with J gene TRBJ2-3; TCRdb proposes TRBD2, but this gene call is untestable without DNA. This CDR3 spans 13 amino acids. Germline loops: CDR1 SQVTM, CDR2 ANQGSEA. The CDR3 protein is CSVGSGPRDTQYF.

This CDR3 reads CASSQLYEQYF. The chain couples TRBV2 to TRBJ2-7. CDR3 length: 11 residues. Germline V gene data show CDR1 as SNHLY and CDR2 as FYNNEI.

The V gene is TRBV4-2, the J gene TRBJ1-4. This CDR3 spans 15 amino acids. Germline assignment: CDR1 LGHNA and CDR2 YNFKEQ. CDR3 sequence: CASSQTTATNEKLFF.

The CDR3: CASSHRDSREHYGYTF. The rearrangement uses TRBV3-1 and TRBJ1-2. The V gene's germline CDR1 is LGHDT and CDR2 YNNKEL (reference sequence). The length of the CDR3 is 16 residues.

The chain couples TRBV4-2 to TRBJ2-7; TCRdb picks TRBD1, but there is no DNA to check that call. This CDR3 region has 14 residues. CDR1 and CDR2 from the germline V gene are LGHNA and YNFKEQ. CDR3 loop: CASSQGDRVSEQYF.

This chain joins TRBV5-6 and TRBJ1-1. Germline CDR1 reads SGHDT; CDR2 reads YYEEEE. This CDR3 has 13 amino acids. The CDR3 reads CASSWGDNTEAFF.

The genes are TRBV12-3 or TRBV12-4 and TRBJ2-7; TCRdb's D call of TRBD1 is untestable without DNA. The CDR3 has 13 amino acids. The CDR3 protein is CASSLRQGYEQYF.

The chain carries TRBV19 and TRBJ2-5; as DNA is missing, the TRBD2 call by TCRdb cannot be tested. Germline V gene lookup returns CDR1 LNHDA and CDR2 SQIVND (reference sequence). There are 18 residues in the CDR3. This CDR3 reads CASSMTGTSGSHRETQYF.

This rearrangement joins TRBV4-2 to TRBJ2-1; as DNA is missing, the TRBD2 call by TCRdb cannot be tested. The CDR3 contains 15 residues. CDR1 LGHNA and CDR2 YNFKEQ come from the germline V gene. The chain's CDR3 is CASSPTSGRVNEQFF.

The genes are TRBV19 and TRBJ2-7; TCRdb lists TRBD2, though no DNA is available to test this call. The germline V gene has CDR1 LNHDA and CDR2 SQIVND (reference sequence). The CDR3 consists of 15 residues. The CDR3: CASPRERDTKYDQYF.

The gene calls are TRBV7-2 and TRBJ1-1; the D call of TRBD1 rests on TCRdb alone, since no DNA is present to check it. The germline V gene has CDR1 SGHTA and CDR2 FQGNSA. This CDR3 has 14 residues. The CDR3 region is CASSSQGAITEAFF.

The rearrangement joins TRBV7-9 to TRBJ2-3; TCRdb lists TRBD1, though no DNA is available to test this call. Per germline, CDR1 SEHNR and CDR2 FQNEAQ (reference sequence). The CDR3 is 14 amino acids. The CDR3 loop reads CASSLGADTDTQYF. The variable domain in full, completed from reference TRBV7-9 and TRBJ2-3, reads DTGVSQNPRHKITKRGQNVTFRCDPISEHNRLYWYRQTLGQGPEFLTYFQNEAQLEKSRLLSDRFSAERPKGSFSTLEIQRTEQGDSAMYLCASSLGADTDTQYFGPGTRLTVL.

The chain carries TRBV5-1 and TRBJ1-1; TCRdb picks TRBD1, but there is no DNA to check that call. Per the germline V gene, CDR1 is SGHRS and CDR2 is YFSETQ. The length of the CDR3 is 16 residues. The CDR3: CASSWTGDLKNTEAFF.

The J gene is TRBJ1-2, the V gene TRBV10-3; the D gene TCRdb calls, TRBD1, cannot be checked with no DNA. Germline CDR1 reads ENHRY; CDR2 reads SYGVKD. The CDR3 loop spans 14 amino acids. The CDR3: CAISESPGDYGYTF.